The T cell receptor (beta chain) under discussion was sequenced for a study of blood T cell repertoires in COVID-19. Study at large: From T cells, B-cell-depleted T cells, or PBMCs came the material, which was cDNA or gDNA.

Assay used: immunoSEQ multiplex PCR; TCRdb lists only in-frame clones, some missing. The data show approximately 57,000 clones, approximately 81% seen once. The CDR3 length is 14 residues. With 4 bases removed from V and 0 bases from J, the gap between germline ends came to 9 bases. The germline V gene encodes CDR1 MNHEY and CDR2 SMNVEV (reference sequence). The clonotype originates from a man aged 35-49 years with active COVID-19. The source material was peripheral blood. V and J are TRBV27 and TRBJ2-5; D is unresolved. This chain's CDR3 is CASSSDSYQETQYF. Here the CDR3 DNA reads TGTGCCAGCAGTTCCGACTCGTACCAAGAGACCCAGTACTTC.